Listed here are 29 T cell receptor beta chains from one sample, sequenced in a study of cytomegalovirus exposure and HLA in healthy donors. Measured with immunoSEQ multiplex PCR; TCRdb has only the in-frame clones, and not every one. The sample carries roughly 58,000 clones, around 90% recorded once. What was sequenced was PBMCs. All receptors derive from a man aged 18 to 30 in good health and CMV-seronegative.

On this clone itself: The same CDR3 also results from other DNA sequences found in this sample. This chain links TRBV5-1 with TRBJ2-5; D gene uncertain. This CDR3 comprises 11 residues. Trimming removed 3 bases from V and 2 bases from J, with 2 bases in between. Germline V gene data show CDR1 as SGHRS and CDR2 as YFSETQ. In DNA, the CDR3 is TGCGCCAGCAGCTCTCAAGAGACCCAGTACTTC. Translation: CASSSQETQYF.

The chain is built from TRBV4-1 and TRBJ2-3, with D unresolved. Germline loops: CDR1 MGHRA, CDR2 YSYEKL. The ends were cut back, 5 bases at V and 1 base at J, with 7 bases in the middle. This CDR3 has 13 residues. This CDR3 reads CASSSYRTDTQYF. CDR3 bases: TGCGCCAGCAGCTCCTACCGCACAGATACGCAGTATTTT.

The chain uses TRBV6-5 and TRBJ1-3; no clear D. Germline V gives CDR1 MNHEY, CDR2 SVGAGI. This CDR3 is 16 amino acids long. Trimming cost V 0 bases and J 0 bases, with 9 bases left between them. In DNA, the CDR3 is TGTGCCAGCAGTTACTCGAGGAGTCACTCTGGAAACACCATATATTTT. It yields the protein CASSYSRSHSGNTIYF.

This clone was seen once. The chain couples TRBV5-6 to TRBJ2-2; no clear D. V was clipped by 1 base and J by 3 bases, with 10 bases between them. This CDR3 contains 15 residues. Germline values: CDR1 SGHDT, CDR2 YYEEEE. In DNA form, the CDR3 reads TGTGCCAGCAGCTTGTGGCGGTCTTACACCGGGGAGCTGTTTTTT. Amino acid sequence: CASSLWRSYTGELFF.

This chain joins TRBV6-1 and TRBJ1-3; the match to TRBD1 covers 7 bases. Germline trimming cut 6 bases from V and 1 base from J; bases unmatched to any gene: 3. The CDR3 runs to 14 residues. The germline V gene encodes CDR1 MNHNS and CDR2 SASEGT. The CDR3 region has the DNA TGTGCCAGCAGCCTGACAGGGTCTGGAAACACCATATATTTT. This gives the protein CASSLTGSGNTIYF.

The rearrangement links TRBV7-9 to TRBJ1-1, with TRBD1 as a possible D gene (6 bases). From germline, CDR1 is SEHNR and CDR2 FQNEAQ (reference sequence). V shed 5 bases and J shed 0 bases, with 16 bases lying between them. The CDR3 runs to 16 residues. The chain's CDR3 is CASSGERTAMNTEAFF. CDR3 coding DNA: TGTGCCAGCAGCGGAGAGAGGACAGCAATGAACACTGAAGCTTTCTTT.

The chain links TRBV28 to TRBJ2-7, with D unresolved. Trimming removed 4 bases from V and 3 bases from J, with 7 bases in between. The V gene's germline CDR1 is MDHEN and CDR2 SYDVKM. This CDR3 spans 12 amino acids. This CDR3 is CASSSTNYEQYF. CDR3 bases: TGTGCCAGCAGTTCAACTAACTACGAGCAGTACTTC. The whole variable domain, filled in from reference TRBV28 and TRBJ2-7, reads DVKVTQSSRYLVKRTGEKVFLECVQDMDHENMFWYRQDPGLGLRLIYFSYDVKMKEKGDIPEGYSVSREKKERFSLILESASTNQTSMYLCASSSTNYEQYFGPGTRLTVT.

The V gene is TRBV27, the J gene TRBJ1-5, with D possibly being TRBD1 (6 bases). Looked up from germline, CDR1 is MNHEY and CDR2 is SMNVEV (reference sequence). V was cut by 3 bases and J by 4 bases, with 19 bases left in between. The CDR3 runs to 17 residues. The CDR3: CASSLTSLWTDNQPQHF. Written as DNA, the CDR3 is TGTGCCAGCAGTTTGACATCCCTCTGGACAGATAATCAGCCCCAGCATTTT.

The chain couples TRBV6-5 to TRBJ2-1; unclear D gene. The V end was cut by 0 bases, the J end by 12 bases, with 9 bases between. CDR3 size: 12 residues. Germline V gene lookup returns CDR1 MNHEY and CDR2 SVGAGI. The CDR3, as DNA: TGTGCCAGCAGTTACTCGTTAGCCGGGCAGTTCTTC. As protein: CASSYSLAGQFF.

This clone was observed a few times. The chain has TRBV28 and TRBJ2-7; D uncertain. The germline V gene encodes CDR1 MDHEN and CDR2 SYDVKM. CDR3 length equals 16 residues. V lost 3 bases and J 4 bases, leaving 19 bases between the germline ends. The CDR3 bases are TGTGCCAGCAGTTTTGGCTCGCAGGATTCCTCTTACGAGCAGTACTTC. Protein sequence: CASSFGSQDSSYEQYF. Full variable domain (missing parts from reference TRBV28 and TRBJ2-7): DVKVTQSSRYLVKRTGEKVFLECVQDMDHENMFWYRQDPGLGLRLIYFSYDVKMKEKGDIPEGYSVSREKKERFSLILESASTNQTSMYLCASSFGSQDSSYEQYFGPGTRLTVT.

J is TRBJ2-2 and V is TRBV7-9, with D possibly matching TRBD1 (5 bases). The V gene lost 8 bases and the J gene lost 4 bases, with 14 bases spanning the gap. The CDR3 length is 14 residues. Looked up from germline, CDR1 is SEHNR and CDR2 is FQNEAQ (reference sequence). CDR3: CASPRTLSTGELFF. CDR3 DNA: TGTGCCAGCCCCCGGACACTGTCCACCGGGGAGCTGTTTTTT.

The chain has TRBV18 and TRBJ1-2; tentatively, D is TRBD1 (6 bases). Trimming removed 5 bases at V and 7 bases at J, with 23 bases between. In germline, CDR1 is KGHSH, CDR2 LQKENI. This CDR3 has 16 amino acids. The CDR3: CASSSGGLAYPLGYTF. Here the CDR3 DNA reads TGTGCCAGCTCATCGGGGGGCCTTGCGTATCCCCTTGGCTACACCTTC.

This chain joins TRBV19 and TRBJ2-3; 13 nucleotides line up with TRBD2. V lost 8 bases and J lost 5; bases outside the gene matches: 13. This CDR3 region has 17 residues. The germline gives CDR1 LNHDA, CDR2 SQIVND (reference sequence). CDR3 sequence reads: CASRSGTSGKEGDTQYF. The CDR3 bases are TGTGCCAGTCGAAGCGGGACTAGCGGGAAGGAGGGAGATACGCAGTATTTT.

The gene calls are TRBV28 and TRBJ1-5; D possibly corresponds to TRBD1 (5 bases). This CDR3 is built from 13 residues. Germline CDR1 is MDHEN and CDR2 is SYDVKM. The V end was cut by 2 bases, the J end by 6 bases, with 8 bases between. DNA of the CDR3: TGTGCCAGCAGTTTAGGGGCGAGTCAGCCCCAGCATTTT. Residues: CASSLGASQPQHF. Filled out from reference TRBV28 and TRBJ1-5, the complete variable domain reads DVKVTQSSRYLVKRTGEKVFLECVQDMDHENMFWYRQDPGLGLRLIYFSYDVKMKEKGDIPEGYSVSREKKERFSLILESASTNQTSMYLCASSLGASQPQHFGDGTRLSIL.

J is TRBJ2-6 and V is TRBV18; D is perhaps TRBD1 (6 bases). V lost 3 bases to trimming and J lost 4 bases, with 10 bases between them. CDR3 length equals 15 residues. Germline lookup yields CDR1 KGHSH and CDR2 LQKENI. The CDR3: CASSPQGPGANVLTF. CDR3 nucleotides: TGTGCCAGCTCACCTCAGGGGCCCGGGGCCAACGTCCTGACTTTC.

This clone was observed a handful of times. The rearrangement uses TRBV10-1 and TRBJ2-2; D possibly corresponds to TRBD1 (5 bases). V gave up 5 bases and J gave up 6 bases, with 13 bases separating them. Germline V gene data show CDR1 as WNHNN and CDR2 as SYGVQD (reference sequence). This CDR3 is 14 amino acids long. CDR3 sequence (DNA): TGCGCCAGCAGTTTTAGACAGTCCGCCGGGGAGCTGTTTTTT. Its translation: CASSFRQSAGELFF.

This chain links TRBV5-1 with TRBJ1-1; 8 positions match TRBD1. The germline gives CDR1 SGHRS, CDR2 YFSETQ. The junction had 6 bases not matched to a gene; V was cut back by 0 bases and J by 5 bases. The CDR3 covers 15 residues. The chain's CDR3 is CASSLEAGGYTEAFF. As DNA, the CDR3 is TGCGCCAGCAGCTTGGAAGCAGGGGGCTATACTGAAGCTTTCTTT.

The chain uses TRBV18 and TRBJ2-7, with 7 bases matching TRBD2. The V gene end was trimmed by 2 bases and the J gene end by 3 bases; junction bases not matched to a gene: 7. This CDR3 has 15 residues. Per the germline V gene, CDR1 is KGHSH and CDR2 is LQKENI. The CDR3 loop is CASSPAGQRGYEQYF. The CDR3 region has the DNA TGTGCCAGCTCACCAGCGGGGCAGCGGGGCTACGAGCAGTACTTC.

This chain uses TRBV19 with TRBJ1-5; 7 bases agree with TRBD1. The J call may be mistaken, given a closer DNA end match to TRBJ2-3. Germline V gene lookup returns CDR1 LNHDA and CDR2 SQIVND (reference sequence). This CDR3 has 17 amino acids. CDR3 sequence: CASSMGQLILSNQPQYF. In nucleotides, the CDR3 is TGTGCCAGTAGTATGGGACAGCTTATCCTTAGCAATCAGCCCCAGTATTTT.

The V gene is TRBV7-9, the J gene TRBJ2-7; possible D gene TRBD2, 6 bases. The CDR3 sequence is 15 residues long. Between the trimmed V and J ends, which lost 8 bases and 2 bases, there was a span of 19 bases. Germline CDR1 reads SEHNR; CDR2 reads FQNEAQ (reference sequence). The CDR3 region has the DNA TGTGCCAGCGAAGATAATAAGCGGGTTACCTACGAGCAGTACTTC. Translating gives CASEDNKRVTYEQYF.

This chain uses TRBV7-9 with TRBJ1-2, with 8 bases fitting TRBD1. The ends lost 5 bases at V and 7 bases at J; junction bases unmatched: 6. This CDR3 is built from 13 residues. The germline V gene encodes CDR1 SEHNR and CDR2 FQNEAQ (reference sequence). The CDR3 DNA follows: TGTGCCAGCAGCCCTCAGGGGGCGGCTGGCTACACCTTC. This sequence encodes CASSPQGAAGYTF.

The rearrangement joins TRBV5-4 to TRBJ2-2; D unresolved. V was clipped by 4 bases and J by 6 bases, with 7 bases between them. Germline CDR1 reads SGHNT; CDR2 reads YYREEE (reference sequence). This CDR3 has 12 residues. This CDR3 is CASSGPAGELFF. CDR3 in DNA: TGTGCCAGCAGCGGCCCTGCCGGGGAGCTGTTTTTT.

The V call is TRBV2, the J call TRBJ1-5; 8 nucleotides align to TRBD1. V lost 7 bases to trimming and J lost 5 bases; unmatched junction nucleotides: 7. CDR3 length: 14 residues. The germline V gene encodes CDR1 SNHLY and CDR2 FYNNEI. The CDR3 DNA follows: TGTGCCAGCACCATTGGGGGACAGGATCAGCCCCAGCATTTT. As protein: CASTIGGQDQPQHF.

The chain employs TRBV4-1 and TRBJ2-7; 7 nucleotides agree with TRBD1. The CDR3 extends over 15 amino acids. Losses at the gene ends were 0 bases for V and 2 bases for J; bases not matched to a gene: 4. Germline V lookup: CDR1 MGHRA, CDR2 YSYEKL. The CDR3 protein is CASSQERDRTYEQYF. In nucleotides, the CDR3 is TGCGCCAGCAGCCAAGAAAGGGACAGAACCTACGAGCAGTACTTC.

CDR3 bases: TGTGCCAGCAGCGGCGGAGGGACTAGCGGGAGGGCCGGAGAGACCCAGTACTTC. Translating gives CASSGGGTSGRAGETQYF. This sequence joins TRBV11-2 and TRBJ2-5, with 16 bases fitting TRBD2. The CDR3 has 18 residues. With V trimmed by 5 bases and J by 4 bases, 10 bases remained unmatched. Germline V gives CDR1 SGHAT, CDR2 FQNNGV. The complete variable domain, with remaining parts taken from reference TRBV11-2 and TRBJ2-5, reads EAGVAQSPRYKIIEKRQSVAFWCNPISGHATLYWYQQILGQGPKLLIQFQNNGVVDDSQLPKDRFSAERLKGVDSTLKIQPAKLEDSAVYLCASSGGGTSGRAGETQYFGPGTRLLVL.

The chain couples TRBV27 to TRBJ1-1, with 10 bases lining up with TRBD1. V shed 4 bases and J 5 bases; nucleotides not matched to a gene: 7. The CDR3 spans 15 residues. Germline CDR1 is MNHEY and CDR2 is SMNVEV (reference sequence). CDR3 in amino acids: CASSSRQGARTEAFF. The CDR3 DNA is TGTGCCAGCAGTTCTAGACAGGGGGCGCGAACTGAAGCTTTCTTT.

The chain carries TRBV5-1 and TRBJ1-1; D may be TRBD1 (5 bases). The CDR3 sequence is 17 residues long. Germline loops: CDR1 SGHRS, CDR2 YFSETQ. Trimming left V 4 bases short and J 0 bases short, with 19 bases between. The CDR3 DNA sequence: TGCGCCAGCAGCGCGCCGGGGACGGACTACATGAACACTGAAGCTTTCTTT. Its translation is CASSAPGTDYMNTEAFF.

J is TRBJ1-1 and V is TRBV27; D remains ambiguous. Germline CDR1 MNHEY, CDR2 SMNVEV (reference sequence). Trimming took 2 bases from V and 1 from J, leaving 5 bases between them. The CDR3 consists of 13 residues. CDR3 residues: CASSLTGNTEAFF. CDR3 in DNA: TGTGCCAGCAGTTTAACCGGGAACACTGAAGCTTTCTTT.

The chain recombines TRBV27 with TRBJ2-7; 7 bases map to TRBD1. Trimming removed 6 bases from V and 0 bases from J; junction bases left unmatched: 11. The CDR3 has 16 amino acids. Germline CDR1 is MNHEY and CDR2 is SMNVEV (reference sequence). The CDR3 loop reads CASSVAGQVSSYEQYF. The CDR3 DNA reads as TGTGCCAGCAGCGTTGCCGGACAGGTGAGCTCCTACGAGCAGTACTTC.